This T cell receptor (beta chain) was profiled in a study of neurological immune-mediated disorders. The authors made cDNA by 5'RACE with 10-nucleotide random UMIs. TCRdb re-analysed the 5' RACE reads in MiXCR, keeping a single row per CDR3 protein. Of more than 30,000 distinct CDR3 sequences in the sample, about 14% were seen once. This clonotype has a single count. Its specificity is not known. This CDR3 is built from 16 residues. V lost 5 bases and J lost 1; bases outside the gene matches: 7. Looked up from germline, CDR1 is DFQATT and CDR2 is SNEGSKA (reference sequence). General study findings and limits: The level of TCR clonal expansion was highest in patients with HTLV-1-associated myelopathy and lowest in multiple sclerosis, where it fell below the level seen in healthy controls. Private repertoires in all groups were suggested, as expanded clones shared no CDR3 amino acid sequences across subjects.

As for time point: technical triplicate 2. The sorted libraries were made from approximately 960,000 CD4+ or CD8+ T cells. This sequence originates from a female donor with HTLV-1-associated myelopathy (HAM/TSP). Material for sequencing was CD4+ T cells from blood. The rearrangement joins TRBV20-1 to TRBJ2-7, with 14 positions matching TRBD2. CDR3: CSAPAGTSGGSYEQYF. The CDR3 nucleotides read TGCAGTGCTCCAGCCGGGACTAGCGGGGGATCCTACGAGCAGTACTTC.